Sequencing of this T cell receptor beta chain was carried out in a study of regulatory T cells in long-lasting Graves disease. Time point specified: newly diagnosed GD, antithyroid drugs for less than 3 months. Extracted PBMC RNA gave rise to the TCR library. This clonotype has a count of ten or more. V shed 0 bases, J shed 2 bases, and the junction held 11 bases outside the gene matches. Germline V CDR1 and CDR2: DFQATT, SNEGSKA (reference sequence). The CDR3 is 18 residues long. Library construction for TCR beta used iRepertoire HTBI primers and Arm-PCR of CDR3 regions. TCRdb re-called the multiplex PCR reads through MiXCR, storing one row per CDR3 protein. This table holds about 400,000 distinct CDR3 sequences, 15% found once.

V and J are TRBV20-1 and TRBJ2-1; TRBD2 matches 9 bases. The sequence came from a female donor with Graves disease. The material was peripheral blood mononuclear cells (PBMCs), obtained at new diagnosis, from a patient treated with antithyroid drugs. The CDR3 sequence: CSARDSRRASGAYNEQFF. The CDR3 DNA is TGCAGTGCTAGAGATAGTCGGCGGGCTAGCGGGGCCTACAATGAGCAGTTCTTC.